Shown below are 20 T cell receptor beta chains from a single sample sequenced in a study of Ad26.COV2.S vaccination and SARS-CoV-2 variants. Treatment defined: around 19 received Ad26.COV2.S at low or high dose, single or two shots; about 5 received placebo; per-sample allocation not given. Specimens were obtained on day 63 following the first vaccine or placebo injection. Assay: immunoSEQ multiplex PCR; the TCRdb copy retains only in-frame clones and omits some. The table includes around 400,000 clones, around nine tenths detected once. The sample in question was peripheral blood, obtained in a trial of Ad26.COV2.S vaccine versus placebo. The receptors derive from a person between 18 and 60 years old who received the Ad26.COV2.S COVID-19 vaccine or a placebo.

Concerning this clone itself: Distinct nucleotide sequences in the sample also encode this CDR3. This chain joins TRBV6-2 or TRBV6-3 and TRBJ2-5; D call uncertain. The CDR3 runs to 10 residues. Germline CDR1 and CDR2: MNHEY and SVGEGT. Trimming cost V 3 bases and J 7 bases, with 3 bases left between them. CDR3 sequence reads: CASSYGTQYF. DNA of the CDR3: TGTGCCAGCAGTTATGGGACCCAGTACTTC.

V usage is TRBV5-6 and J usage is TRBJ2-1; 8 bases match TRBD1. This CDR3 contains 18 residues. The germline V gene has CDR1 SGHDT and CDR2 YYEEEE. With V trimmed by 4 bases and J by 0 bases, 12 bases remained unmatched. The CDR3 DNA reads TGTGCCAGCAGCATGACAGGGGTCAGGACGAGCTCCTACAATGAGCAGTTCTTC. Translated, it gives CASSMTGVRTSSYNEQFF.

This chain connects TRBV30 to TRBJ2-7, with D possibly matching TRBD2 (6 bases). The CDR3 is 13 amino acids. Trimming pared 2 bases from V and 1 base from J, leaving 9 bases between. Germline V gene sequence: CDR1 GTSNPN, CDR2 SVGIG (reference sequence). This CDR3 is CAWSSGLSYEQYF. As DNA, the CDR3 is TGTGCCTGGAGTTCGGGACTTTCCTACGAGCAGTACTTC.

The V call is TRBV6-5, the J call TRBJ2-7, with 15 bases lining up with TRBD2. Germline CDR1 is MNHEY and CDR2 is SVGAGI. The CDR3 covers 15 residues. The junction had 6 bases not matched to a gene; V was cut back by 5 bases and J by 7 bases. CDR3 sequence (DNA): TGTGCCAGCAGTCGACTCGGGACTAGCGGGAGGGAGCAGTACTTC. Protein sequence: CASSRLGTSGREQYF.

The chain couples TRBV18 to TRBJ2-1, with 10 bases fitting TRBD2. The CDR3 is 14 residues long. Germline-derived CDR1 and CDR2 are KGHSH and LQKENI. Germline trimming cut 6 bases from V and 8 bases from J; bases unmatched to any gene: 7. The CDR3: CASSPAGGLDEQFF. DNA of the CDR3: TGTGCCAGCTCGCCAGCGGGAGGGTTGGATGAGCAGTTCTTC. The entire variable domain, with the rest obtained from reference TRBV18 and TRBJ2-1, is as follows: NAGVMQNPRHLVRRRGQEARLRCSPMKGHSHVYWYRQLPEEGLKFMVYLQKENIIDESGMPKERFSAEFPKEGPSILRIQQVVRGDSAAYFCASSPAGGLDEQFFGPGTRLTVL.

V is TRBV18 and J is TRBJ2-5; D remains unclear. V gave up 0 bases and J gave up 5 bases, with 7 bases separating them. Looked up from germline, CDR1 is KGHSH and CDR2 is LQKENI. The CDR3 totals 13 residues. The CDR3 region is CASSPPVMETQYF. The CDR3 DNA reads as TGTGCCAGCTCACCACCGGTAATGGAGACCCAGTACTTC. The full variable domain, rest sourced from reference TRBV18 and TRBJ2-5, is NAGVMQNPRHLVRRRGQEARLRCSPMKGHSHVYWYRQLPEEGLKFMVYLQKENIIDESGMPKERFSAEFPKEGPSILRIQQVVRGDSAAYFCASSPPVMETQYFGPGTRLLVL.

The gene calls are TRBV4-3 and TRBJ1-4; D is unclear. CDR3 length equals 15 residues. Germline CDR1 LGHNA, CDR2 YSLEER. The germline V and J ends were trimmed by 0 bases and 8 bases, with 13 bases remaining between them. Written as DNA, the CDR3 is TGCGCCAGCAGCCAAGATTTGAGGGTCGGGGAAAAACTGTTTTTT. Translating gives CASSQDLRVGEKLFF.

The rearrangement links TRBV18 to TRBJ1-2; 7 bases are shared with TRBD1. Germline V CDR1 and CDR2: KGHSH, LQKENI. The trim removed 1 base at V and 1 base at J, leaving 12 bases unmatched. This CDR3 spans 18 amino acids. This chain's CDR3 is CASSPQLARQGFNYGYTF. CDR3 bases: TGTGCCAGCTCACCACAATTGGCCCGACAGGGATTTAACTATGGCTACACCTTC.

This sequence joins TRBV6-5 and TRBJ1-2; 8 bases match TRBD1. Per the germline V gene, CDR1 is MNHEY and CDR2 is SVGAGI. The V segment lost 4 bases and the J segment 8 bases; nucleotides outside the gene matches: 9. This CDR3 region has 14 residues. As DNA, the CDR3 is TGTGCCAGCAGTTGGACAGGGCGGCCAGGAGGCTACACCTTC. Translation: CASSWTGRPGGYTF.

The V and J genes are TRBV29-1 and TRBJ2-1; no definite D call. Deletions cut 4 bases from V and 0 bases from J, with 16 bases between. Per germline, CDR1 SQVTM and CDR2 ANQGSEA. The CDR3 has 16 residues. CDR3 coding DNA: TGCAGCGTTGTGACCCCTGCGTCGAGCTCCTACAATGAGCAGTTCTTC. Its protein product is CSVVTPASSSYNEQFF.

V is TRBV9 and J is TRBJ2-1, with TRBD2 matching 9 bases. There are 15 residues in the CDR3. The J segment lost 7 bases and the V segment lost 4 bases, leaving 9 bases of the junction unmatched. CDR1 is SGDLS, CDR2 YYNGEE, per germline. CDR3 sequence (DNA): TGTGCCAGCAGCTCCCCCGGGACTAGCAGTAATGAGCAGTTCTTC. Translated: CASSSPGTSSNEQFF. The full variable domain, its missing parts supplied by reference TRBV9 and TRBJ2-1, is DSGVTQTPKHLITATGQRVTLRCSPRSGDLSVYWYQQSLDQGLQFLIQYYNGEERAKGNILERFSAQQFPDLHSELNLSSLELGDSALYFCASSSPGTSSNEQFFGPGTRLTVL.

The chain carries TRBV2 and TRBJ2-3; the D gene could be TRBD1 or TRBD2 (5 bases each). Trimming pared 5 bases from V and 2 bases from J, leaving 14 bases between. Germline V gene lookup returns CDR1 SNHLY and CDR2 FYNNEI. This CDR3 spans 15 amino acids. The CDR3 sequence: CASSNPGPNTDTQYF. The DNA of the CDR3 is TGTGCCAGCAGTAACCCGGGACCTAACACAGATACGCAGTATTTT. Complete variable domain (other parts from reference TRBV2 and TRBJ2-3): EPEVTQTPSHQVTQMGQEVILRCVPISNHLYFYWYRQILGQKVEFLVSFYNNEISEKSEIFDDQFSVERPDGSNFTLKIRSTKLEDSAMYFCASSNPGPNTDTQYFGPGTRLTVL.

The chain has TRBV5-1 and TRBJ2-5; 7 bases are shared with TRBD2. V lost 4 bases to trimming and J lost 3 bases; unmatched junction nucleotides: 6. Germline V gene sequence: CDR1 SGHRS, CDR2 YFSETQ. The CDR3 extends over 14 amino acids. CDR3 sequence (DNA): TGCGCCAGCAGCGAGGGACGGGGGGAAGAGACCCAGTACTTC. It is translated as CASSEGRGEETQYF.

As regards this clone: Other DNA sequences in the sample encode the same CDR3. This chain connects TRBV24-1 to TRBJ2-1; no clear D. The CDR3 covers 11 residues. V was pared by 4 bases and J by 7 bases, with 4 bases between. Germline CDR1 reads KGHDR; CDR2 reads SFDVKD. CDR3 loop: CATSERNEQFF. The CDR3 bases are TGTGCCACCAGTGAGCGTAATGAGCAGTTCTTC.

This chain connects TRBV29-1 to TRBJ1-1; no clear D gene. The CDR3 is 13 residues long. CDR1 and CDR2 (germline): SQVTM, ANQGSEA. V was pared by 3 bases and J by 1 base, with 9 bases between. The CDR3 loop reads CSVEGQPNTEAFF. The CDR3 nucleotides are TGCAGCGTTGAGGGTCAACCGAACACTGAAGCTTTCTTT.

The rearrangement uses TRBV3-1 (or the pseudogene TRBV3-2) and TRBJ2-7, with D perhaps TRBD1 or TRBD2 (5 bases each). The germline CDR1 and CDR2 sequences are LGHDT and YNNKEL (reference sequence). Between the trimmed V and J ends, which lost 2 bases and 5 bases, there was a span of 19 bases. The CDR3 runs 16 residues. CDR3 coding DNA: TGTGCCAGCAGCCAAACTGAGGGGCACGACGAGGACGAGCAGTACTTC. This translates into CASSQTEGHDEDEQYF.

In nucleotides, the CDR3 is TGTGCCTGGAGTTTTGGGACAGGGGATTCACCCCTCCACTTT. This sequence encodes CAWSFGTGDSPLHF. The genes are TRBV30 and TRBJ1-6; TRBD1 matches at 10 bases. The CDR3 has 14 residues. The germline V gene encodes CDR1 GTSNPN and CDR2 SVGIG (reference sequence). The V gene end was trimmed by 2 bases and the J gene end by 8 bases; junction bases not matched to a gene: 3.

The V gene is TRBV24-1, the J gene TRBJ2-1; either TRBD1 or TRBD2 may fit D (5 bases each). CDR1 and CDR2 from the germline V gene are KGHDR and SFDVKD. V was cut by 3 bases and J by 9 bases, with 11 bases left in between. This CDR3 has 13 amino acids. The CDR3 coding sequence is TGTGCCACCAGTGATGGGGGAGCAGGTGAGCAGTTCTTC. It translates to CATSDGGAGEQFF.

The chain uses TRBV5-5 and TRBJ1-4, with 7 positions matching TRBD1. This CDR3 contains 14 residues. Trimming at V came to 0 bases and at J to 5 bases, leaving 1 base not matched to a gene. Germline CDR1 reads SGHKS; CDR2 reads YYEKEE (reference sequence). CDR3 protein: CASSLGQGNEKLFF. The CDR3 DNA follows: TGTGCCAGCAGCTTGGGACAGGGAAATGAAAAACTGTTTTTT.

In DNA, the CDR3 is TGTGCCAGCAGCTGGGGTTCTTACGAGCAGTACTTC. Protein sequence: CASSWGSYEQYF. This sequence joins TRBV7-9 and TRBJ2-7, with D unclear. The CDR3 covers 12 residues. CDR1 is SEHNR, CDR2 FQNEAQ, per germline (reference sequence). V was shortened by 4 bases and J by 4 bases, with 8 bases between the two germline ends.